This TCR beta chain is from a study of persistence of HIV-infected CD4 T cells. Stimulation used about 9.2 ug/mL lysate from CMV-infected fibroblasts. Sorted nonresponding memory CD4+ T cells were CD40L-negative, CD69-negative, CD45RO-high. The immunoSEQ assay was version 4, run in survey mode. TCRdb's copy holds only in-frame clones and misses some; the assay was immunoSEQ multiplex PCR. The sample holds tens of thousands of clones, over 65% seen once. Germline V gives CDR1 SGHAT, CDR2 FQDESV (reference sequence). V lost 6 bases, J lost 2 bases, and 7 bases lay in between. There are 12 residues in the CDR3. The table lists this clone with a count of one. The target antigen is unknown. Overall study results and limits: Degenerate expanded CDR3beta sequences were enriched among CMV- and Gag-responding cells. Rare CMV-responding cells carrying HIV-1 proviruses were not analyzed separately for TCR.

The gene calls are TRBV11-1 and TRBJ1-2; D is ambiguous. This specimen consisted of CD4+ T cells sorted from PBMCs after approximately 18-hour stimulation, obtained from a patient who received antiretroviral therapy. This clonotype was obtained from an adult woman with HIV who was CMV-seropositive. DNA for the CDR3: TGTGCCAGCAGGCTGGACAACTATGGCTACACCTTC. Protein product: CASRLDNYGYTF.